This T cell receptor (beta chain) was identified during a study of cytomegalovirus exposure and HLA in healthy donors. In the PCR, 60 Vbeta and 13 Jbeta primers were used. Here immunoSEQ multiplex PCR was the method, and the copy in TCRdb shows in-frame clones only, minus some. The top ten clones hold 1.3% to 1.5% of a sample with some 130,000 clones, 70% to 80% of them seen once. Germline CDR1 ENHRY, CDR2 SYGVKD. Trimming took off 0 bases at V and 5 bases at J, with 11 bases between the two ends. This CDR3 is 14 amino acids long. V usage is TRBV10-3 and J usage is TRBJ2-7; D ambiguous. Sequencing was performed on PBMCs. This clonotype was obtained from a female donor in good health and CMV-seronegative. In DNA form, the CDR3 reads TGTGCCATCAGTGAGTCCCTAGTTGCGGACGAGCAGTACTTC. Translating gives CAISESLVADEQYF.